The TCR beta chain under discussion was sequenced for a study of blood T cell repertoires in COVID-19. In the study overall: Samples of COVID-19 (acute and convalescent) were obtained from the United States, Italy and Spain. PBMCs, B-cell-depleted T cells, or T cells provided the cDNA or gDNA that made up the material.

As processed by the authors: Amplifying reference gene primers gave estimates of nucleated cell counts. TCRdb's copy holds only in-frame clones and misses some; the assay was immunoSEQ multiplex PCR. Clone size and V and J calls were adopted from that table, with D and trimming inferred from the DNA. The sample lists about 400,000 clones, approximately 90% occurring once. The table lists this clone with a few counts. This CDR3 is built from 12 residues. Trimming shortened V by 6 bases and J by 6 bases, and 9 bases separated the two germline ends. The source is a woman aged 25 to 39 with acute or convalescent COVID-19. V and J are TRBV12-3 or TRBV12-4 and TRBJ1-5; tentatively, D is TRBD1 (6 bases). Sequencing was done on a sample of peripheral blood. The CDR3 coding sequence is TGTGCCAGCAGCATAGGGGGTCAGCCCCAGCATTTT. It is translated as CASSIGGQPQHF.